These 22 T cell receptor beta chains came from one sample sequenced in a study of molecular identifiers for immune sequencing clone quantification. Using its own MiXCR run on the PCR reads, TCRdb lists one record per CDR3 protein. The table has about 320,000 distinct CDR3 sequences, about a fifth seen once. The sequencing input was naive CD8+ T cells from blood, with Jurkat cell RNA spiked in. The subset: FACS-sorted CD8+CD4-CCR7+CD45RA+ naive T cells. Source of these receptors: a human donor in good health. Some libraries in this study had Jurkat cell RNA spiked in.

This clonotype was recorded many times. The genes are TRBV2 and TRBJ2-3; TRBD2 matches at 12 bases. Germline trimming cut 5 bases from V and 4 bases from J; bases unmatched to any gene: 10. Germline lookup yields CDR1 SNHLY and CDR2 FYNNEI. CDR3 length: 17 residues. The CDR3 DNA reads TGTGCCAGCAGTCCTAGCGGGGGGGCGTCTATGGCAGATACGCAGTATTTT. Its protein product is CASSPSGGASMADTQYF.

This clonotype appeared once. The chain has TRBV7-9 and TRBJ1-1, with D possibly TRBD1 on 6 matching bases. CDR1 is SEHNR, CDR2 FQNEAQ, per germline (reference sequence). Trimming pared 1 base from V and 4 bases from J, leaving 13 bases between. The CDR3 consists of 15 residues. The CDR3 region has the DNA TGTGCCAGCAGCTTAGTTCGTGCAGGGGCCACTGAAGCTTTCTTT. Protein: CASSLVRAGATEAFF. The variable domain in full, completed from reference TRBV7-9 and TRBJ1-1, reads DTGVSQNPRHKITKRGQNVTFRCDPISEHNRLYWYRQTLGQGPEFLTYFQNEAQLEKSRLLSDRFSAERPKGSFSTLEIQRTEQGDSAMYLCASSLVRAGATEAFFGQGTRLTVV.

Comment on this clonotype: Being one base from a much bigger clone, this may be a read error. The genes are TRBV6-5 and TRBJ1-1; no definite D call. Looked up from germline, CDR1 is MNHEY and CDR2 is SVGAGI. The CDR3 runs to 11 residues. The CDR3, as DNA: TGTGCCACGCATATGAACGCTGAAGCTTTCTTT. Translation: CATHMNAEAFF.

In its sample, this clonotype was seen many times. The chain combines TRBV7-9 with TRBJ1-1, with D possibly being TRBD1 (5 bases). The germline V gene encodes CDR1 SEHNR and CDR2 FQNEAQ (reference sequence). Deletions cut 3 bases from V and 2 bases from J, with 10 bases between. This CDR3 comprises 14 residues. Here the CDR3 reads CASSFGAVNTEAFF. CDR3 nucleotide sequence: TGTGCCAGCAGCTTTGGGGCAGTTAACACTGAAGCTTTCTTT.

This clonotype was counted many times. The chain combines TRBV6-5 with TRBJ2-6; tentatively, D is TRBD1 or TRBD2 (5 bases each). The V end lost 1 base, the J end lost 4 bases, and 11 bases lay between the germline ends. This CDR3 spans 16 amino acids. The germline gives CDR1 MNHEY, CDR2 SVGAGI. As DNA, the CDR3 is TGTGCCAGCAGTTACTTAGAGGGGCGGGGGGCCAACGTCCTGACTTTC. Its translation is CASSYLEGRGANVLTF.

The CDR3 sequence: CAISESEGRLETQYF. Written as DNA, the CDR3 is TGTGCCATCAGTGAGTCGGAGGGGCGATTAGAGACCCAGTACTTC. The chain uses TRBV10-3 and TRBJ2-5, with D perhaps TRBD2 (6 bases). Deletions cut 0 bases from V and 4 bases from J, with 12 bases between. CDR3 length: 15 residues. From germline, CDR1 is ENHRY and CDR2 SYGVKD.

As for this clonotype: One base away lies a much larger clone, so this may be a sequencing read error. This chain connects TRBV9 to TRBJ2-1; the match to TRBD2 covers 7 bases. The germline V gene has CDR1 SGDLS and CDR2 YYNGEE. This CDR3 has 16 amino acids. CDR3 sequence (DNA): TGTGCCGGCAGCGTAGAACGGGAGGTCAGGTACGGTGAGCAGTTCTTC. This sequence encodes CAGSVEREVRYGEQFF.

Ten or more counts support this clonotype. The chain has TRBV14 and TRBJ2-7, with no clear D. The length of the CDR3 is 14 residues. The germline V gene has CDR1 SGHDN and CDR2 FVKESK. V was trimmed by 2 bases and J by 0 bases, leaving 8 bases between them. The CDR3 loop is CASSQRHSSYEQYF. CDR3 in DNA: TGTGCCAGCAGCCAACGGCACTCCTCCTACGAGCAGTACTTC.

The table lists this clonotype with many counts. The chain combines TRBV7-9 with TRBJ1-6; D ambiguous. The CDR3 has 14 residues. CDR1 and CDR2 from the germline V gene are SEHNR and FQNEAQ (reference sequence). Trimming took 5 bases from V and 13 from J, leaving 18 bases between them. CDR3 bases: TGTGCCAGCAGCGAGACAAGGTCCGATTTTCCCCTCCACTTT. It yields the protein CASSETRSDFPLHF.

The table lists this clonotype with many counts. The chain is built from TRBV20-1 and TRBJ2-3, with TRBD2 matching 7 bases. Germline assignment: CDR1 DFQATT and CDR2 SNEGSKA (reference sequence). The CDR3 covers 15 residues. Trimming removed 6 bases from V and 6 bases from J; junction bases left unmatched: 15. The CDR3 DNA reads as TGCAGTGCCATAGGGGAGGGAGGCCCAGCGGATACGCAGTATTTT. This gives the protein CSAIGEGGPADTQYF.

Concerning this clonotype: A clone one base away is much larger, so this may be a read error. The rearrangement links TRBV29-1 to TRBJ1-3, with D unresolved. Germline V lookup: CDR1 SQVTM, CDR2 ANQGSEA. The CDR3 loop spans 13 amino acids. As DNA, the CDR3 is TGCAGCGTTGTCCGAGACTCTGAAAACACCATATATTTT. Translated: CSVVRDSENTIYF.

V is TRBV30 and J is TRBJ2-7, with 13 nucleotides matching TRBD2. Germline V gene data show CDR1 as GTSNPN and CDR2 as SVGIG (reference sequence). The trim removed 2 bases at V and 2 bases at J, leaving 9 bases unmatched. The CDR3 is 17 amino acids. This chain's CDR3 is CAWSRGLAGAQPYEQYF. The CDR3, as DNA: TGTGCCTGGAGTCGCGGACTAGCGGGAGCGCAGCCCTACGAGCAGTACTTC.

The chain combines TRBV27 with TRBJ2-3; 16 bases fit TRBD2. J lost 4 bases, V lost 3 bases, and 13 bases had no gene match. The CDR3 spans 20 residues. Germline CDR1 MNHEY, CDR2 SMNVEV (reference sequence). The CDR3 region is CASSLAPGTSGRAGADTQYF. For the CDR3, the DNA is TGTGCCAGCAGTTTGGCCCCCGGGACTAGCGGGAGGGCCGGGGCAGATACGCAGTATTTT.

This clonotype has at least ten counts. This sequence joins TRBV28 and TRBJ1-3, with D uncertain. The CDR3 sequence is 14 residues long. Looked up from germline, CDR1 is MDHEN and CDR2 is SYDVKM. V was cut by 7 bases and J by 4 bases, with 14 bases left in between. The CDR3 spells CASTPPALGNTIYF. For the CDR3, the DNA is TGTGCCAGCACTCCTCCCGCCCTGGGAAACACCATATATTTT.

The J gene is TRBJ2-7, the V gene TRBV10-2; TRBD2 aligns across 8 bases. The CDR3 has 16 residues. Germline lookup yields CDR1 WSHSY and CDR2 SAAADI. The junction had 12 bases not matched to a gene; V was cut back by 4 bases and J by 4 bases. The CDR3 spells CASSAPAGRAAYEQYF. The CDR3 DNA sequence: TGCGCCAGCAGTGCCCCGGCCGGGAGGGCAGCGTACGAGCAGTACTTC.

CDR3 loop: CATSRDQVGSNYGYTF. The CDR3 DNA follows: TGTGCCACCAGCAGAGATCAAGTGGGCAGCAACTATGGCTACACCTTC. The chain carries TRBV15 and TRBJ1-2; D is uncertain. Trimming left V 0 bases short and J 2 bases short, with 13 bases between. The CDR3 contains 16 residues. The germline V gene encodes CDR1 LNHNV and CDR2 YYDKDF (reference sequence).

Turning to this clonotype: A much larger clone differs from this one at a single base, so this may be a read error. The chain employs TRBV3-1 and TRBJ2-7; maybe TRBD1 (6 bases). Germline V lookup: CDR1 LGHDT, CDR2 YNNKEL (reference sequence). The CDR3 runs 12 residues. The V and J ends lost 3 bases and 4 bases respectively, with 7 bases between them. The CDR3 here is CASSHTGYEQYF. CDR3 in DNA: TGTGCCAGCAGCCATACAGGGTACGAGCAGTACTTC.

This clonotype was seen many times. This chain uses TRBV7-9 with TRBJ1-4, with D perhaps TRBD1 (6 bases). The CDR3 has 16 residues. Trimming cost V 11 bases and J 4 bases, with 23 bases left between them. CDR1 and CDR2 (germline): SEHNR, FQNEAQ (reference sequence). The CDR3 DNA reads TGTGCCGCGGCTGGGGGCGATCACCGGGATAATGAAAAACTGTTTTTT. Protein: CAAAGGDHRDNEKLFF. Drawing the rest from reference TRBV7-9 and TRBJ1-4, the complete variable domain is DTGVSQNPRHKITKRGQNVTFRCDPISEHNRLYWYRQTLGQGPEFLTYFQNEAQLEKSRLLSDRFSAERPKGSFSTLEIQRTEQGDSAMYLCAAAGGDHRDNEKLFFGSGTQLSVL.

This clonotype was observed a few times. The chain uses TRBV18 and TRBJ1-1; D remains unclear. V was pared by 0 bases and J by 9 bases, with 11 bases between. The CDR3 is made up of 13 amino acids. Germline V gene lookup returns CDR1 KGHSH and CDR2 LQKENI. CDR3 amino acids: CASSPPVRDQAFF. For the CDR3, the DNA is TGTGCCAGCTCACCACCGGTCCGGGATCAAGCTTTCTTT.

As for this clonotype: Since no conserved phenylalanine or tryptophan closes the CDR3, a read error is the likely cause. The V call is TRBV7-8, the J call TRBJ1-1; no clear D gene. The CDR3 has 13 amino acids. Germline V lookup: CDR1 SGHVS, CDR2 FQNEAQ. The DNA of the CDR3 is TGTGCCAGCAGCTTAGGGGGAAACACTGGAGCTTTCCTT. It encodes CASSLGGNTGAFL.

This clonotype was seen ten or more times. The chain combines TRBV12-3 or TRBV12-4 with TRBJ1-1; 11 bases agree with TRBD1. The CDR3 has 17 amino acids. Unmatched junction bases numbered 8, after V lost 0 bases and J lost 5 bases. CDR3 nucleotide sequence: TGTGCCAGCAGTTTAGCCCCGGGACAGGGGGAAAAAACTGAAGCTTTCTTT. This gives the protein CASSLAPGQGEKTEAFF.

This clonotype occurred many times. CDR3 loop: CAWSPGQGFRPQHF. The CDR3 DNA reads as TGTGCCTGGAGTCCGGGACAGGGGTTTCGGCCCCAGCATTTT. The rearrangement uses TRBV30 and TRBJ1-5; 10 bases line up with TRBD1. The V gene's germline CDR1 is GTSNPN and CDR2 SVGIG (reference sequence). The J segment lost 9 bases and the V segment lost 2 bases, leaving 7 bases of the junction unmatched. The CDR3 consists of 14 residues.